The rows below give T cell receptor beta chains drawn from one sample of a study of low-dose radiotherapy and immunotherapy resistance in tumors. TCRdb used MiXCR to reprocess the reads, holding one entry per CDR3 protein. The sample carries about 58,000 distinct CDR3 sequences, about a quarter recorded once. The source was PBMCs, collected after low-dose radiotherapy plus immunotherapy. All receptors come from a male donor with prostate cancer. Both conserved end residues are part of each CDR3. The order of the fields is CDR3 protein, CDR3 DNA, J gene, V gene, D gene, clone size. A D gene is named only where the DNA matches it firmly. Size tells how often a clone was seen (once, few, many) or the class of an expanded clone, and some rows leave it out.

CDR3: CASSLGTSVSKNIQYF
DNA: TGTGCCAGCAGCTTGGGGACTAGCGTCTCCAAAAACATTCAGTACTTC
J: TRBJ2-4
V: TRBV7-9
D: TRBD2
size: many

CDR3: CASGRGVLADTQYF
DNA: TGTGCCAGCGGACGTGGGGTGCTGGCAGATACGCAGTATTTT
J: TRBJ2-3
V: TRBV9
D: -
size: -

CDR3: CASADSAKIYGYTF
DNA: TGTGCCAGTGCGGACTCCGCCAAGATCTATGGCTACACCTTC
J: TRBJ1-2
V: TRBV19
D: -
size: many

CDR3: CASSPDAQGGRLFF
DNA: TGTGCCAGCAGCCCCGACGCACAGGGTGGTAGGCTGTTTTTT
J: TRBJ2-2
V: TRBV7-3
D: -
size: many

CDR3: CASSPSLGTSGSTDTQYF
DNA: TGCGCCAGCAGCCCCTCTTTAGGGACTAGCGGAAGCACAGATACGCAGTATTTT
J: TRBJ2-3
V: TRBV4-1
D: TRBD2
size: many

CDR3: CAISEGQRNYGYTF
DNA: TGTGCCATCAGCGAGGGACAGAGAAACTATGGCTACACCTTC
J: TRBJ1-2
V: TRBV10-3
D: TRBD1
size: many

CDR3: CASSLSRVASNEQFF
DNA: TGTGCCAGCAGCCTGTCCCGTGTTGCTTCGAATGAGCAGTTCTTC
J: TRBJ2-1
V: TRBV5-5
D: -
size: many

CDR3: CASSVAGGSSSYEQYF
DNA: TGTGCCAGCAGCGTAGCAGGGGGAAGCAGCTCCTACGAGCAGTACTTC
J: TRBJ2-7
V: TRBV9
D: TRBD1
size: many

CDR3: CSATVLNTEAFF
DNA: TGCAGTGCAACAGTACTGAACACTGAAGCTTTCTTT
J: TRBJ1-1
V: TRBV20-1
D: -
size: -

CDR3: CASSSRFRVGSSYEQYF
DNA: TGCGCCAGCAGCTCCCGATTCAGGGTTGGAAGCTCCTACGAGCAGTACTTC
J: TRBJ2-7
V: TRBV5-1
D: -
size: -

CDR3: CASSLDIRSYGYTF
DNA: TGTGCCAGCAGCTTAGATATCAGGTCATATGGCTACACCTTC
J: TRBJ1-2
V: TRBV7-8
D: -
size: many

CDR3: CASSTGLAGGRYNEQFF
DNA: TGTGCCAGCAGCACGGGACTAGCGGGGGGGCGTTACAATGAGCAGTTCTTC
J: TRBJ2-1
V: TRBV13
D: TRBD2
size: many

CDR3: CASSRQGRNTEAFF
DNA: TGTGCCAGCAGCCGACAGGGCCGGAACACTGAAGCTTTCTTT
J: TRBJ1-1
V: TRBV5-4
D: TRBD1
size: medium-sized

CDR3: CASSQQVAADIQYF
DNA: TGTGCCAGCAGCCAACAAGTAGCAGCGGACATTCAGTACTTC
J: TRBJ2-4
V: TRBV3-1
D: -
size: many

CDR3: CASSATGGTAGELFF
DNA: TGCGCCAGCAGCGCGACAGGGGGTACCGCCGGGGAGCTGTTTTTT
J: TRBJ2-2
V: TRBV5-1
D: TRBD1
size: many

CDR3: CASSPEMHTGELFFF
DNA: -
J: TRBJ2-2
V: TRBV5-1
D: -
size: -

CDR3: CASSLEGGRGYGYTF
DNA: TGTGCCAGCAGCTTGGAAGGAGGGAGGGGGTATGGCTACACCTTC
J: TRBJ1-2
V: TRBV5-4
D: -
size: -

CDR3: CASSLVGAGTPWVTQYF
DNA: TGTGCCAGCAGCTTGGTCGGAGCGGGGACACCATGGGTTACCCAGTACTTC
J: TRBJ2-5
V: TRBV5-6
D: -
size: many

CDR3: CASSSGPALYEQFF
DNA: TGTGCCAGCAGCTCCGGGCCCGCATTGTATGAGCAGTTCTTC
J: TRBJ2-1
V: TRBV7-2
D: -
size: many

CDR3: CASIEDMNTEAFF
DNA: TGTGCCAGCATCGAAGATATGAACACTGAAGCTTTCTTT
J: TRBJ1-1
V: TRBV7-2
D: -
size: many